A selection of T cell receptor beta chains follows, all from one sample in a study of a mutant IDH1 vaccine in newly diagnosed glioma. The method was immunoSEQ multiplex PCR; TCRdb's version includes in-frame clones alone and lacks a portion of them. The sample includes 24,000 or so clones, roughly 93% of them seen just once. The source was PBMCs, collected from a glioma patient treated with radiotherapy, temozolomide or both. These receptors all come from a man aged 35-49 years with glioma. CDR3s include the opening cysteine and the closing phenylalanine or tryptophan. A D gene is named only where the DNA matches it firmly. Clone size appears in some rows only: once, few, many, or a class for an expanded clone.

clone size	D gene	J gene	V gene	CDR3 DNA	CDR3 protein
.	TRBD2	TRBJ2-1	TRBV5-4	TGTGCCAGCAGCTTGCGGCGAGCGGGGGACTACAATGAGCAGTTCTTC	CASSLRRAGDYNEQFF
.	TRBD1	TRBJ1-1	TRBV5-1	TGCGCCAGCAGACCCTCCCCCAGGGGGACTGAAGCTTTCTTT	CASRPSPRGTEAFF
.	.	TRBJ2-7	TRBV7-2	TGTGCCAGCAGCTTCTCCTTTCTTCGGCGGCAGGACTACGAGCAGTACTTC	CASSFSFLRRQDYEQYF
.	.	TRBJ1-1	TRBV9	TGTGCCAGCAGCGTAAGGCTGGACACTGAAGCTTTCTTT	CASSVRLDTEAFF
.	.	TRBJ2-2	TRBV4-1	TGCGCCAGCAGCCTAAAGGCGGCGAACACCGGGGAGCTGTTTTTT	CASSLKAANTGELFF
.	.	TRBJ1-2	TRBV5-1	TGCGCCAGCAGCTTGTTTGGGGTTGGAGACACCTTC	CASSLFGVGDTF
.	TRBD2	TRBJ2-3	TRBV5-1	TGCGCCAGCAGATACTCTAGCGGAAGCACAGATACGCAGTATTTT	CASRYSSGSTDTQYF
.	TRBD1	TRBJ1-1	TRBV9	TGTGCCAGCAGCGTAGCGGGAACAGGGGGCGCATGGGGAGCTTTCTTT	CASSVAGTGGAWGAFF
.	.	TRBJ1-2	TRBV14	TGTGCCAGCAGCCCCGAAATTGGTACGGCCTGGGGCTTAGACTATGGCTACACCTTC	CASSPEIGTAWGLDYGYTF
.	.	TRBJ1-3	TRBV29-1	TGCAGCGTTTTGGACAGCGGCCCCGAAAAGTCTGGAAACACCATATATTTT	CSVLDSGPEKSGNTIYF
.	.	TRBJ1-4	TRBV5-1	TGCGCCAGCAGCCGGGGACATCGCGGGGATAATGAAAAACTGTTTTTT	CASSRGHRGDNEKLFF
.	.	TRBJ1-3	TRBV28	TGTGCCAGCCGTCTCAGGGGTCCTGGAAACACCATATATTTT	CASRLRGPGNTIYF
.	.	TRBJ1-1	TRBV2	TGTGCCAGCAGTGGGGACCCGGGGGCATTAAACACTGAAGCTTTCTTT	CASSGDPGALNTEAFF
once	.	TRBJ2-2	TRBV5-1	TGCGCCAGCACGGCCGGGACTGCGAACACCGGGGAGCTGTTTTTT	CASTAGTANTGELFF
.	.	TRBJ2-6	TRBV30	TGTGCCTTCGAGGGGGGGGAATTTGGGGCCAACGTCCTGACTTTC	CAFEGGEFGANVLTF
.	TRBD1	TRBJ2-7	TRBV6-6	TGTGCCAGCACCCCCCGGGGACAGGGGGGGTATCGACAGTACTTC	CASTPRGQGGYRQYF
few	.	TRBJ2-5	TRBV2	TGTGCCTCTACAGGGAGGGAGACCCAGTACTTC	CASTGRETQYF
.	TRBD1	TRBJ2-2	TRBV6-5	TGTGCCAGCAGTTACTCGATGGGACAGCGAACCGGGGAGCTGTTTTTT	CASSYSMGQRTGELFF
once	TRBD2	TRBJ2-5	TRBV7-3	TGTGCCAGCAGCGTACGGGGGGGCCAAGAGACCCAGTACTTC	CASSVRGGQETQYF
.	TRBD1	TRBJ1-1	TRBV6-6	TGTGCCAGCAGTTCCTCCAGGGGGCCGAGCACTGAAGCTTTCTTT	CASSSSRGPSTEAFF
.	TRBD2	TRBJ2-1	TRBV12-5	TGTGCTAGTGGTTTGGACCTAGCGGGGGAGGGAGGCAATGAGCAGTTCTTC	CASGLDLAGEGGNEQFF
.	TRBD1	TRBJ2-6	TRBV4-1	TGCGCCAGCAGCCAAGATCGTTCTGGACAGGGGGCCGGGGATGGGGCCAACGTCCTGACTTTC	CASSQDRSGQGAGDGANVLTF
once	.	TRBJ1-5	TRBV19	TGTGCCAGTAGGTTATATAGCAATCAGCCCCAGCATTTT	CASRLYSNQPQHF
.	.	TRBJ1-1	TRBV6-5	TGTGCCAGCAGTTACGACTTCGCCGCTGAAGCTTTCTTT	CASSYDFAAEAFF
.	TRBD1	TRBJ1-6	TRBV10-3	TGTGCCATCAGTCGGGGACAGGGAGGTTCACCCCTCCACTTT	CAISRGQGGSPLHF
.	.	TRBJ2-2	TRBV7-9	TGTGCCAGCAGCACCTCAGGGAGAGGCGCCGGGGAGCTGTTTTTT	CASSTSGRGAGELFF
.	TRBD2	TRBJ2-7	TRBV20-1	TGCAGTGCTCGACTAGCGGGGGGAATGTACTTC	CSARLAGGMYF
.	.	TRBJ2-3	TRBV11-2	TGTGCCAGCCAAAGAAGTCCGGTGTTTAGCACAGATACGCAGTATTTT	CASQRSPVFSTDTQYF
.	TRBD1	TRBJ2-2	TRBV7-2	TGTGCCAGCAGCTTAGACACCTACGGGACAGGGACCGGGGAGCTGTTTTTT	CASSLDTYGTGTGELFF
.	TRBD1	TRBJ1-5	TRBV28	TGTGCCAGCAGTGGGACAGGGCTCAATCAGCCCCAGCATTTT	CASSGTGLNQPQHF
.	.	TRBJ1-2	TRBV5-1	TGCGCCAGCAGCTTGGGGCAGGGGATGGCTGGCTACACCTTC	CASSLGQGMAGYTF
.	.	TRBJ1-6	TRBV6-5	TGTGCCAGCAGTTACTTCCGCCCCCTGTCACCCCTCCACTTT	CASSYFRPLSPLHF
.	.	TRBJ1-1	TRBV4-3	TGCGCCAGCAGCCAAGATAGCGGGGCTGTGTACACTGAAGCTTTCTTT	CASSQDSGAVYTEAFF
.	.	TRBJ2-7	TRBV4-2	TGTGCCAGCAGCCAAGATGGGACCAGACCTTACGAGCAGTACTTC	CASSQDGTRPYEQYF
.	.	TRBJ2-3	TRBV5-1	TGCGCCAGCAGCATCCCGACAGACACAGATACGCAGTATTTT	CASSIPTDTDTQYF
.	.	TRBJ1-2	TRBV14	TGTGCCAGCAGCCGTAACAGGGTCGGCGGCTACACCTTC	CASSRNRVGGYTF
.	TRBD2	TRBJ2-7	TRBV7-2	TGTGCCAGCAGCTCTCAAGCGGGGGAGGGGTACGAGCAGTACTTC	CASSSQAGEGYEQYF
.	TRBD1	TRBJ1-6	TRBV2	TGTGCCAGCAACCTCGGGACAGGGGGCCTTTCACCCCTCCACTTT	CASNLGTGGLSPLHF
.	TRBD1	TRBJ2-7	TRBV10-3	TGTGCCATCAGTGACGAGGACAGGGACGAGTACGAGCAGTACTTC	CAISDEDRDEYEQYF
.	.	TRBJ2-3	TRBV19	TGTGCCAGTAGTTCCCGAAGGAGGGACACAGATACGCAGTATTTT	CASSSRRRDTDTQYF
.	.	TRBJ2-7	TRBV18	TGTGCCAGCTCACCACCGGGAAGGAGTGGCGGTAACGAGCAGTACTTC	CASSPPGRSGGNEQYF
.	.	TRBJ1-2	TRBV28	TGTGCCAGCAGTGGGCACTATGGCTACACCTTC	CASSGHYGYTF
once	.	TRBJ1-5	TRBV21-1	TGTGCCAGCAGCGGGGGGAGGGGTTGGGATCAGCCCCAGCATTTT	CASSGGRGWDQPQHF
.	TRBD1	TRBJ1-5	TRBV28	TGTGCCAGCAGTTTACGACCGGGACAGGGGGCCACTCAGCCCCAGCATTTT	CASSLRPGQGATQPQHF
.	TRBD1	TRBJ1-3	TRBV11-3	TGTGCCAGCAGCCTCGGGACAGGAGACACCATATATTTT	CASSLGTGDTIYF
.	TRBD2	TRBJ2-1	TRBV7-8	TGTGCCAGCAGCCCTAGCGGGAGGGCCGGCAATGAGCAGTTCTTC	CASSPSGRAGNEQFF
.	.	TRBJ1-2	TRBV5-1	TGCGCCAGCAGCTTGGGGGGTTCTAACTATGGCTACACCTTC	CASSLGGSNYGYTF
.	.	TRBJ1-1	TRBV4-2	TGTGCCAGCAGCCAAGCGGACAGGAACACTGAAGCTTTCTTT	CASSQADRNTEAFF
.	TRBD1	TRBJ1-5	TRBV12-5	TGTGCTAGTGCTTACGGGCAGGGGGGCCAGCCCCAGCATTTT	CASAYGQGGQPQHF